This is a list of T cell receptor beta chains from one sample in a study of early T cells in non-severe SARS-CoV-2 infection. Via MiXCR, TCRdb re-called the 5' RACE reads, giving one row per CDR3 protein. The sample has tens of thousands of distinct CDR3 sequences, 10% seen once; the top ten hold 6% to 8.5%. The sequencing here drew on whole blood, taken at baseline. These receptors originate from an adult who was a healthcare worker with PCR-confirmed SARS-CoV-2 infection or an uninfected control (not recorded which). Each CDR3 is given with its conserved first and last residue. D genes are given only for firm matches. The size of a clone is reported for some rows only, either as once, few or many, or as a class for expanded clones.

>TRBV6-5|-|few|TRBJ1-4
TGTGCCAGCAGTTACTCGACCGGAACTGTAGAAAAACTGTTTTTT
CASSYSTGTVEKLFF
>TRBV3-1|-|few|TRBJ2-7
TGTGCCAGCAGCCGAGATTACGAGCAGTACTTC
CASSRDYEQYF
>TRBV18|TRBD2|few|TRBJ2-5
TGTGCCAGCTCACCAAGCCTAGCGGGGGCAGAGACCCAGTACTTC
CASSPSLAGAETQYF
>TRBV12-3/TRBV12-4|TRBD2|-|TRBJ2-7
TGTGCCAGCAGTATACTAGCGGGGGCATCCTACGAGCAGTACTTC
CASSILAGASYEQYF
>TRBV5-1|-|-|TRBJ2-3
TGCGCCAGCAGCCCAGGGGGGACAGACACAGATACGCAGTATTTT
CASSPGGTDTDTQYF
>TRBV28|-|few|TRBJ1-1
TGTGCCAGCAGTTCGCCACGAGCGATTGAAGCTTTCTTT
CASSSPRAIEAFF
>TRBV7-8|-|-|TRBJ1-2
TGTGCCAGCAGCTTAGGGGTGGCCAGCCCAGCGAGGGGCTACACCTTC
CASSLGVASPARGYTF
>TRBV15|-|-|TRBJ2-7
TGTGCCACCAGCAGATCAGGAGAGCAGTACTTC
CATSRSGEQYF
>TRBV18|-|-|TRBJ2-3
TGTGCCAGCTCGGACGAGGGGGATACGCAGTATTTT
CASSDEGDTQYF
>TRBV7-9|-|few|TRBJ1-1
TGTGCCAGCAGCTCCCAGCGCACTGAAGCTTTCTTT
CASSSQRTEAFF
>TRBV19|TRBD1|many|TRBJ1-2
TGTGCCAGTAGTATACTCCCGACAGGGTCAAGTAACTATGGCTACACCTTC
CASSILPTGSSNYGYTF
>TRBV6-5|-|few|TRBJ1-1
TGTGCCAGCAGTTGGGGCAGGAAGGCTTTCTTT
CASSWGRKAFF
>TRBV12-3/TRBV12-4|-|-|TRBJ2-3
TGTGCCAGCAGTCCCTACGGGTTAGATACGCAGTATTTT
CASSPYGLDTQYF
>TRBV10-3|-|few|TRBJ1-5
TGTGCCATCACTCAGGGAGGAGGTGGTCAGCCCCAGCATTTT
CAITQGGGGQPQHF
>TRBV18|-|few|TRBJ1-1
TGTGCCAGCTCACCTAATACATATCAGGGGACTGAAGCTTTCTTT
CASSPNTYQGTEAFF
>TRBV12-3/TRBV12-4|-|few|TRBJ2-3
TGTGCCAGCAGCCCGGGCGACCCACGCACAGATACGCAGTATTTT
CASSPGDPRTDTQYF
>TRBV3-1|-|-|TRBJ1-2
TGTGCCAGCAGCCAATCACGTGTAAGCTATGGCTACACCTTC
CASSQSRVSYGYTF
>TRBV12-3/TRBV12-4|TRBD1|few|TRBJ2-2
TGTGCCAGCAGGGGGGACAGGGACGGCGGGGAGCTGTTTTTT
CASRGDRDGGELFF
>TRBV11-2|-|-|TRBJ2-1
TGTGCCAGCAGCTTAGCCGGGACCTTCAATGAGCAGTTCTTC
CASSLAGTFNEQFF
>TRBV24-1|-|many|TRBJ1-1
TGTGCCACCAGTGAGTCAGGGAACACTGAAGCTTTCTTT
CATSESGNTEAFF
>TRBV12-3/TRBV12-4|TRBD1|many|TRBJ2-5
TGTGCCAGCGGCGGGACAGGGGGGCAAGAGACCCAGTACTTC
CASGGTGGQETQYF
>TRBV6-2/TRBV6-3|-|many|TRBJ2-3
TGTGCCAGCAGTTCTCCTAGCACAGATACGCAGTATTTT
CASSSPSTDTQYF
>TRBV3-1|TRBD2|few|TRBJ2-3
TGTGCCAGCAGCCAAGACACACCGGGACTAGCGGGAGGCGATACGCAGTATTTT
CASSQDTPGLAGGDTQYF